These 21 T cell receptor beta chains were all obtained from the same sample, sequenced in a study of Ad26.COV2.S vaccination and SARS-CoV-2 variants. Clones were sequenced by immunoSEQ multiplex PCR, and TCRdb holds only the in-frame ones, with some missing. The table shows around 320,000 clones, with around four fifths occurring only once. Sample treatment: around 19 received Ad26.COV2.S at low or high dose, single or two shots; 5 received placebo; per-sample allocation not given. Specimens were obtained on day 63 following the first vaccine or placebo injection. Sequenced here: peripheral blood, sampled in a trial of Ad26.COV2.S vaccine versus placebo. Every receptor here comes from a person between 18 and 59 years old who received the Ad26.COV2.S COVID-19 vaccine or a placebo.

The chain couples TRBV10-1 to TRBJ2-4; 13 bases are shared with TRBD2. The CDR3 length is 16 residues. J gave up 8 bases and V 3 bases, and 7 bases lay outside the gene matches. The germline V gene has CDR1 WNHNN and CDR2 SYGVQD (reference sequence). Here the CDR3 DNA reads TGCGCCAGCAGTGATGGGACTAGCGGGACGGCAGACATTCAGTACTTC. It specifies CASSDGTSGTADIQYF.

As for this clone: At the DNA level, this CDR3 is encoded by other sequences in the same sample as well. The chain carries TRBV6-5 and TRBJ2-5, with a possible D match to TRBD1 (5 bases). The CDR3 contains 13 residues. CDR1 is MNHEY, CDR2 SVGAGI, per germline. Between the trimmed V and J ends, which lost 6 bases and 1 base, there was a span of 9 bases. The DNA of the CDR3 is TGTGCCAGCAGAAGGGGTTCCCAAGAGACCCAGTACTTC. Translation: CASRRGSQETQYF.

This clone was picked up a small number of times. V is TRBV7-2 and J is TRBJ2-7, with TRBD1 as a possible D gene (5 bases). Trimming removed 3 bases from V and 0 bases from J, with 9 bases in between. The CDR3 runs to 14 residues. Germline V CDR1 and CDR2: SGHTA, FQGNSA. CDR3 sequence (DNA): TGTGCCAGCAGCTTGACAGAGATCTCCTACGAGCAGTACTTC. This sequence encodes CASSLTEISYEQYF.

This chain joins TRBV18 and TRBJ1-5; 7 nucleotides line up with TRBD1. CDR3 length: 16 amino acids. Germline V gives CDR1 KGHSH, CDR2 LQKENI. Trimming cost V 3 bases and J 3 bases; bases outside gene matches: 8. For the CDR3, the DNA is TGTGCCAGCTCACCGCCAGGACAGGCCTACAATCAGCCCCAGCATTTT. It is translated as CASSPPGQAYNQPQHF.

V usage is TRBV20-1 and J usage is TRBJ2-7; the D is unclear. This CDR3 is built from 10 residues. Deletions cut 5 bases from V and 5 bases from J, with 7 bases between. The V gene's germline CDR1 is DFQATT and CDR2 SNEGSKA (reference sequence). Here the CDR3 reads CSADLDEQYF. CDR3 coding DNA: TGCAGTGCTGATCTAGACGAGCAGTACTTC.

This clone has a single count. This clone may be a read error of a much larger clone one base away. This specimen includes other DNA sequences encoding the same CDR3. The chain is built from TRBV7-2 and TRBJ2-3, with D tentatively TRBD2 (6 bases). The CDR3 has 15 amino acids. Germline V gene sequence: CDR1 SGHTA, CDR2 FQGNSA. Trimming stripped 1 base from V and 0 bases from J, with 8 bases between. CDR3 nucleotides: TGTGCCAGCAGCTTAGGGGGGACTAGCACAGATACGCAGTATTTT. Encoded protein: CASSLGGTSTDTQYF.

The V call is TRBV27, the J call TRBJ1-1, with D unclear. Deletions cut 4 bases from V and 7 bases from J, with 10 bases between. The CDR3 spans 12 residues. Germline values: CDR1 MNHEY, CDR2 SMNVEV (reference sequence). The CDR3 is CASSSLYNEAFF. CDR3 sequence (DNA): TGTGCCAGCAGTTCCCTTTATAATGAAGCTTTCTTT.

The V gene is TRBV2, the J gene TRBJ2-7; D call uncertain. Trimming cost V 6 bases and J 1 base, with 16 bases left between them. Germline loops: CDR1 SNHLY, CDR2 FYNNEI. The CDR3 extends over 15 amino acids. The CDR3: CASRLDRTSSYEQYF. The CDR3 region has the DNA TGTGCCAGCAGACTGGACCGAACCTCTTCCTACGAGCAGTACTTC.

The chain joins TRBV5-1 to TRBJ2-1; 8 bases are shared with TRBD2. Losses at the gene ends were 0 bases for V and 6 bases for J; bases not matched to a gene: 14. The CDR3 is made up of 18 amino acids. The germline V gene has CDR1 SGHRS and CDR2 YFSETQ. In DNA, the CDR3 is TGCGCCAGCAGCTTGGTCGCTATTTTGCGGGGGGTTGTCAATGAGCAGTTCTTC. This encodes CASSLVAILRGVVNEQFF.

The gene calls are TRBV6-1 and TRBJ2-5; 9 bases are a match to TRBD2. There are 16 residues in the CDR3. Germline values: CDR1 MNHNS, CDR2 SASEGT. The junction had 6 bases not matched to a gene; V was cut back by 3 bases and J by 1 base. This CDR3 reads CASSDWSGGPQETQYF. CDR3 DNA sequence: TGTGCCAGCAGTGATTGGAGCGGGGGGCCCCAAGAGACCCAGTACTTC.

The J gene is TRBJ1-6, the V gene TRBV4-2, with 9 bases fitting TRBD1. The CDR3 is made up of 15 amino acids. Germline-derived CDR1 and CDR2 are LGHNA and YNFKEQ. V shed 7 bases, J shed 7 bases, and the junction held 8 bases outside the gene matches. The CDR3 region is CASNTLDRGNSPLHF. DNA for the CDR3: TGTGCCAGCAATACACTCGACAGGGGGAATTCACCCCTCCACTTT.

The CDR3 DNA reads TGTGCCAGCAGCCTGGACAGGGCTATAACTGAAGCTTTCTTT. Residues: CASSLDRAITEAFF. V gene TRBV5-6 combines with J gene TRBJ1-1, with TRBD1 matching 8 bases. V shed 4 bases, J shed 5 bases, and the junction held 7 bases outside the gene matches. Looked up from germline, CDR1 is SGHDT and CDR2 is YYEEEE. The CDR3 extends over 14 amino acids. Combining the CDR3 with reference TRBV5-6 and TRBJ1-1 gives the whole variable domain DAGVTQSPTHLIKTRGQQVTLRCSPKSGHDTVSWYQQALGQGPQFIFQYYEEEERQRGNFPDRFSGHQFPNYSSELNVNALLLGDSALYLCASSLDRAITEAFFGQGTRLTVV.

The CDR3, as DNA: TGCAGCGTCCAGGGCTGGGTGAACACTGAAGCTTTCTTT. The encoded protein is CSVQGWVNTEAFF. The V and J genes are TRBV29-1 and TRBJ1-1, with D possibly matching TRBD1 (5 bases). The germline V and J ends were trimmed by 6 bases and 0 bases, with 11 bases remaining between them. The CDR3 loop spans 13 amino acids. The V gene's germline CDR1 is SQVTM and CDR2 ANQGSEA.

This clone came up once. V is TRBV29-1 and J is TRBJ2-7; TRBD2 agrees at 13 bases. CDR1 SQVTM and CDR2 ANQGSEA come from the germline V gene. This CDR3 has 14 residues. Trimming at V came to 6 bases and at J to 4 bases, leaving 6 bases not matched to a gene. This CDR3 is CSVDGLAGEYEQYF. The CDR3 nucleotides read TGCAGCGTGGACGGACTAGCGGGGGAATACGAGCAGTACTTC.

This chain links TRBV7-9 with TRBJ1-1, with D uncertain. Germline loops: CDR1 SEHNR, CDR2 FQNEAQ (reference sequence). The CDR3 covers 12 residues. V lost 8 bases and J 1 base, leaving 8 bases between the germline ends. CDR3 residues: CASGTPNTEAFF. The CDR3 coding sequence is TGTGCCAGCGGCACCCCGAACACTGAAGCTTTCTTT.

This clone was recorded a few times. The chain combines TRBV5-1 with TRBJ1-6; 7 bases are shared with TRBD1. Trimming took 7 bases from V and 5 from J; bases not matched to a gene: 6. From germline, CDR1 is SGHRS and CDR2 YFSETQ. The CDR3 has 14 residues. Written as DNA, the CDR3 is TGCGCCAGCGCAGACAGGGCAGATAATTCACCCCTCCACTTT. Translation gives CASADRADNSPLHF. The full variable domain, its missing parts supplied by reference TRBV5-1 and TRBJ1-6, is KAGVTQTPRYLIKTRGQQVTLSCSPISGHRSVSWYQQTPGQGLQFLFEYFSETQRNKGNFPGRFSGRQFSNSRSEMNVSTLELGDSALYLCASADRADNSPLHFGNGTRLTVT.

The chain employs TRBV6-5 and TRBJ2-3; D tentatively fits TRBD1 or TRBD2 (5 bases each). Trimming removed 6 bases from V and 0 bases from J, with 13 bases in between. This CDR3 comprises 15 residues. Looked up from germline, CDR1 is MNHEY and CDR2 is SVGAGI. CDR3 sequence reads: CASRRVGGSTDTQYF. The CDR3 bases are TGTGCCAGCAGGAGGGTTGGGGGAAGCACAGATACGCAGTATTTT.

The CDR3 loop is CATSRGTLNYGYTF. The CDR3 region has the DNA TGTGCCACCAGCAGGGGGACATTAAACTATGGCTACACCTTC. The genes are TRBV15 and TRBJ1-2, with D perhaps TRBD1 (6 bases). Germline V gene sequence: CDR1 LNHNV, CDR2 YYDKDF (reference sequence). Between the trimmed V and J ends, which lost 3 bases and 2 bases, there was a span of 10 bases. The length of the CDR3 is 14 residues.

V usage is TRBV4-1 and J usage is TRBJ1-2; 12 positions match TRBD1. CDR1 MGHRA and CDR2 YSYEKL come from the germline V gene. Trimming removed 0 bases from V and 8 bases from J; junction bases left unmatched: 10. The CDR3 covers 17 residues. CDR3 in amino acids: CASSQDQGQGAFGGYTF. The CDR3 nucleotides read TGCGCCAGCAGCCAAGATCAGGGACAGGGGGCGTTTGGGGGCTACACCTTC.

The J gene is TRBJ1-5, the V gene TRBV11-2; no definite D call. Germline V lookup: CDR1 SGHAT, CDR2 FQNNGV. The CDR3 has 16 amino acids. Trimming took 6 bases from V and 0 from J, leaving 15 bases between them. The CDR3 DNA reads TGTGCCAGCAGACTCGAGCGCTGGAATAGCAATCAGCCCCAGCATTTT. Its protein product is CASRLERWNSNQPQHF.

The rearrangement joins TRBV5-1 to TRBJ1-6; weak D call: TRBD1 (5 bases). Trimming took off 4 bases at V and 6 bases at J, with 17 bases between the two ends. The CDR3 length is 16 residues. From germline, CDR1 is SGHRS and CDR2 YFSETQ. CDR3 protein: CASSPDLQGSNSPLHF. The CDR3 DNA is TGCGCCAGCAGCCCCGACCTCCAGGGAAGTAATTCACCCCTCCACTTT.